Following are 2 T cell receptor beta chains from one sample sequenced in a study of cytomegalovirus exposure and HLA in healthy donors. With 60 Vbeta and 13 Jbeta primers, the PCR was carried out. Produced via immunoSEQ multiplex PCR; TCRdb's table is partial and in-frame only. This table has 160,000 or so clones, 80% appearing once. Sequenced input: PBMCs. These receptors were obtained from a man aged 25-45 years in good health and CMV-seronegative.

The chain links TRBV5-8 to TRBJ2-1; 7 bases fit TRBD1. This CDR3 has 16 residues. The ends lost 2 bases at V and 2 bases at J; junction bases unmatched: 7. The germline V gene encodes CDR1 SGHTS and CDR2 YDEGEE. The CDR3 reads CASSFTRDSTYNEQFF. CDR3 DNA: TGTGCCAGCAGCTTTACCCGGGACAGTACCTACAATGAGCAGTTCTTC.

The rearrangement links TRBV19 to TRBJ1-1; D unclear. The length of the CDR3 is 15 residues. V lost 1 base to trimming and J lost 0 bases, with 9 bases between them. Germline values: CDR1 LNHDA, CDR2 SQIVND (reference sequence). The CDR3 spells CASSIVREMNTEAFF. CDR3 in DNA: TGTGCCAGTAGTATAGTTAGGGAGATGAACACTGAAGCTTTCTTT. Drawing the rest from reference TRBV19 and TRBJ1-1, the complete variable domain is DGGITQSPKYLFRKEGQNVTLSCEQNLNHDAMYWYRQDPGQGLRLIYYSQIVNDFQKGDIAEGYSVSREKKESFPLTVTSAQKNPTAFYLCASSIVREMNTEAFFGQGTRLTVV.